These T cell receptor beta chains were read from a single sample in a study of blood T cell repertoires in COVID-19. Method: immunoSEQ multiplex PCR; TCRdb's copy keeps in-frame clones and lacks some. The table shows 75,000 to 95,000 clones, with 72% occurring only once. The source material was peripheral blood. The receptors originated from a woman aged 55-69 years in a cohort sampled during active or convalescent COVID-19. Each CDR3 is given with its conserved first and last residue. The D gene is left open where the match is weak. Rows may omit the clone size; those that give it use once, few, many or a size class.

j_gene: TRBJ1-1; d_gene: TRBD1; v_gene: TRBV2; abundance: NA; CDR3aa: CASRVGTGEGAFF; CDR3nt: TGTGCCAGCAGAGTAGGGACAGGGGAGGGAGCTTTCTTT
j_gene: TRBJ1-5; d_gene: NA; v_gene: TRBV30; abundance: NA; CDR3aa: CAWGKQGSRIQPQHF; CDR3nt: TGTGCCTGGGGGAAACAGGGCTCCCGCATTCAGCCCCAGCATTTT
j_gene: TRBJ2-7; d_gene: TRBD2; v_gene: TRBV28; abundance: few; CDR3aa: CASSWGLASYEQYF; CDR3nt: TGTGCCAGCAGTTGGGGACTAGCAAGCTACGAGCAGTACTTC
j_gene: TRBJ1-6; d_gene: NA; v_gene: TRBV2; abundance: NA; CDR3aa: CASVGGARNNSPLHF; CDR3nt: TGTGCCAGCGTGGGGGGGGCTAGGAATAATTCACCCCTCCACTTT
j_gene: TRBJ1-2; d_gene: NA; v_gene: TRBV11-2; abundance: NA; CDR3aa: CASSLRESGVGYTF; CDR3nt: TGTGCCAGCAGCTTACGTGAGTCAGGGGTCGGCTACACCTTC
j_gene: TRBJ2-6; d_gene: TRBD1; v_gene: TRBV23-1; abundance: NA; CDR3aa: CASRQGRTGATGANVLTF; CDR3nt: TGCGCCAGCAGGCAGGGGCGGACAGGGGCGACCGGGGCCAACGTCCTGACTTTC
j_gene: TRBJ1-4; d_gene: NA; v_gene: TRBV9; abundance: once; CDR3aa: CASNPRGTTNEKLFF; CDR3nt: TGTGCCAGCAATCCCCGGGGGACAACTAATGAAAAACTGTTTTTT
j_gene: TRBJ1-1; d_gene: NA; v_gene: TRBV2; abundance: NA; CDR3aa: CASSDPRGNLEAFF; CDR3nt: TGTGCCAGCAGTGACCCCAGGGGAAACCTTGAAGCTTTCTTT
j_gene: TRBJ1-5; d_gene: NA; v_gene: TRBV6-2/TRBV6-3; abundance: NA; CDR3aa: CASSRAPMGGSNQPQHF; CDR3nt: TGTGCCAGCAGCCGGGCCCCAATGGGAGGAAGCAATCAGCCCCAGCATTTT
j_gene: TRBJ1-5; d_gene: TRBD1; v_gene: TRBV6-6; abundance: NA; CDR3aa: CASKQGSVNQPQHF; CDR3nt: TGTGCCAGCAAACAGGGGAGTGTGAATCAGCCCCAGCATTTT
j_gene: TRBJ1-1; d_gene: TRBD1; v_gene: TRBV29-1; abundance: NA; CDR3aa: CSVEGTGNTLAFF; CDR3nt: TGCAGCGTTGAGGGGACAGGGAATACGCTGGCTTTCTTT
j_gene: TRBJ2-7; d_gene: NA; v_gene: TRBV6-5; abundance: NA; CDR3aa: CASSPEYRLAGEQYF; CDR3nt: TGTGCCAGCAGTCCAGAGTACCGCCTCGCCGGGGAGCAGTACTTC
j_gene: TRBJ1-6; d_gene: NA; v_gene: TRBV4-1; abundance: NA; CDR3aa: CASSQGAQGLSSPLHF; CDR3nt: TGCGCCAGCAGCCAAGGAGCTCAGGGCCTAAGTTCACCCCTCCACTTT
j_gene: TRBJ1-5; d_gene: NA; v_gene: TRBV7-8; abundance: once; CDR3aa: CASSLALTDQPQHF; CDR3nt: TGTGCCAGCAGCTTAGCCTTAACGGATCAGCCCCAGCATTTT